Sequencing of this T cell receptor (beta chain) was carried out in a study of CD8 T cells in Susac syndrome. Findings of the study overall: In total CD8+ repertoires, about 15 Susac-specific public clones were detected, and CD8+ TEMRA repertoires contained five.

Concerning this clonotype: Antigen unknown.

Sequencing targeted TCR beta in blood CD8+ and CD4+ T cells. Negative isolation yielded CD8+ and CD4+ T cells; FACS enriched TEMRA cells. Roughly 0.45 to 1 ug RNA was reverse transcribed with random hexamers. TCRdb reprocessed the immunoSEQ multiplex PCR reads with MiXCR, giving one entry per CDR3 protein. The repertoire holds around 100,000 distinct CDR3 sequences, with approximately 95% as singletons. The junction had 6 bases not matched to a gene; V was cut back by 1 base and J by 8 bases. CDR1 is DFQATT and CDR2 is SNEGSKA in the germline V gene (reference sequence). This CDR3 is 14 amino acids long.

The TCR was taken from a human donor with Susac syndrome. Sequenced: CD8+ T cells from PBMCs. This rearrangement joins TRBV20-1 to TRBJ2-1; 9 nucleotides match TRBD1. CDR3 in amino acids: CSARVLGQGHEQFF. CDR3 DNA: TGCAGTGCTAGAGTCCTGGGACAGGGTCATGAGCAGTTCTTC.